The clone carrying this TCR beta chain has just a few counts. No antigen is known for it. The data are from a study of T cells after yellow fever vaccination. Study results and limitations: Contamination of FACS-sorted repertoires by abundant clonotypes from the bulk population could occur. Reappearing after the booster were most of the clones from primary vaccination (about 96% CD4, 75% to 90% CD8).

Germline V gene lookup returns CDR1 MGHDK and CDR2 SYGVNS. The CDR3 spans 13 residues. Between the trimmed V and J ends, which lost 3 bases and 2 bases, there was a span of 5 bases. The TCR cDNA carried a universal primer site and UMIs from 5'RACE template switching. In TCRdb, the 5' RACE reads were re-called with MiXCR into one record per CDR3 protein. The table has under 300,000 distinct CDR3 sequences, roughly 6.2% seen once. The V and J genes are TRBV25-1 and TRBJ1-5; TRBD1 is a possible D gene (5 bases). The source was CD4+ T cells sorted from PBMCs, collected on the day of the yellow fever booster vaccination. The sequence was collected from a young man who received the YFV17D yellow fever vaccine. CDR3 region: CASSETGNQPQHF. The DNA of the CDR3 is TGTGCCAGCAGTGAGACAGGCAATCAGCCCCAGCATTTT. Complete variable domain (other parts from reference TRBV25-1 and TRBJ1-5): EADIYQTPRYLVIGTGKKITLECSQTMGHDKMYWYQQDPGMELHLIHYSYGVNSTEKGDLSSESTVSRIRTEHFPLTLESARPSHTSQYLCASSETGNQPQHFGDGTRLSIL.